This T cell receptor (beta chain) was sequenced for a study of cytomegalovirus exposure and HLA in healthy donors. Donors showed nominal health when sampled, although they likely had unrecorded immune exposures. This clone was counted a single time. Its cognate antigen is unknown. The PCR had 60 Vbeta and 13 Jbeta primers. Sequencing used immunoSEQ multiplex PCR; TCRdb keeps in-frame clones, though not all of them. The table has 90,000 to 150,000 clones, approximately 80% seen once; the top ten hold about 5%. Study results and limitations: Compared with the roughly 700-donor mean, an Asian-associated ancestry cluster reportedly had fewer N-insertions, according to a later analysis. Immune exposure information available was restricted to CMV serostatus. When a later analysis compared HLA-associated TCR beta chains with equally common others, the HLA-associated chains turned out to be more clonally expanded and to have lower generation probabilities.

Input material: PBMCs. The clonotype was recovered from a middle-aged man in good health and CMV-seropositive.

In DNA, the CDR3 is TGTGCCAGCAGCTTGGATGGGGGCTACTATGGCTACACCTTC. It translates to CASSLDGGYYGYTF. This chain uses TRBV5-4 with TRBJ1-2; tentative D call: TRBD1 (6 bases). V gave up 0 bases and J gave up 3 bases, with 9 bases separating them. This CDR3 comprises 14 residues. Looked up from germline, CDR1 is SGHNT and CDR2 is YYREEE (reference sequence).